The 4 T cell receptor beta chains reported below all come from one sample, sequenced in a study of metastatic and nonmetastatic thyroid tumors. Thyroid surgery was preceded by no treatment in any patient. TCRdb re-called the PCR reads with MiXCR. Here the sample spans tens of thousands of clones, 22% being singletons. The sample consisted of blood. The source of these receptors is a male donor with papillary thyroid cancer or a benign thyroid nodule (not recorded which). Some clones in this sample may be carry-over from other donors' samples.

J is TRBJ2-5 and V is TRBV14; D is perhaps TRBD1 or TRBD2 (5 bases each). The germline gives CDR1 SGHDN, CDR2 FVKESK. V lost 3 bases and J 5 bases, leaving 10 bases between the germline ends. This CDR3 comprises 13 residues. The CDR3 coding sequence is TGTGCCAGCAGCCAGGGGGTCGGCGAGACCCAGTACTTC. This sequence encodes CASSQGVGETQYF.

This clone came up many times. This rearrangement joins TRBV20-1 to TRBJ2-7; D gene uncertain. Looked up from germline, CDR1 is DFQATT and CDR2 is SNEGSKA (reference sequence). V was shortened by 2 bases and J by 6 bases, with 5 bases between the two germline ends. There are 10 residues in the CDR3. CDR3 in amino acids: CSARIVEQYF. Written as DNA, the CDR3 is TGCAGTGCTAGAATCGTCGAGCAGTACTTC.

This clone was observed many times. The CDR3 sequence: CATSRGNQPQHF. In DNA, the CDR3 is TGTGCCACCAGTAGGGGGAATCAGCCCCAGCATTTT. The chain employs TRBV24-1 and TRBJ1-5; TRBD1 is a possible D gene (6 bases). The CDR3 spans 12 residues. The V end lost 6 bases, the J end lost 4 bases, and 6 bases lay between the germline ends. The germline V gene encodes CDR1 KGHDR and CDR2 SFDVKD.

This clone was observed many times. The gene calls are TRBV7-2 and TRBJ1-5; 8 bases match TRBD1. The ends lost 1 base at V and 4 bases at J; junction bases unmatched: 3. CDR3 size: 15 residues. The germline CDR1 and CDR2 sequences are SGHTA and FQGNSA. The CDR3 region has the DNA TGTGCCAGCAGCTTAGGGACAGGGAGGAATCAGCCCCAGCATTTT. Translation gives CASSLGTGRNQPQHF.